This T cell receptor beta chain was captured in a study of cytomegalovirus exposure and HLA in healthy donors. Points from the study as a whole: Most TCR sequences were seen very rarely across donors, but some public TCRs occurred in many. Specificity of a few CMV-associated chains for CMV antigens was verified in vitro. A list of 150 to 200 TCR beta chains associated with cytomegalovirus was given.

Produced via immunoSEQ multiplex PCR; TCRdb's table is partial and in-frame only. The sample lists 250,000 to 400,000 clones; nearly 90% were seen once. This CDR3 is built from 15 residues. CDR1 is SGHKS and CDR2 is YYEKEE in the germline V gene (reference sequence). Trimming removed 2 bases from V and 4 bases from J; junction bases left unmatched: 7. A note on this clone: What it binds is unknown.

The donors were part of the validation cohort of some 120 subjects. That cohort was separate from the first cohort, which comprised about 670 subjects. This clonotype was obtained from a man aged 30-40 years in good health and CMV-seronegative. Sequenced material: PBMCs. The V and J genes are TRBV5-5 and TRBJ1-2; 8 nucleotides agree with TRBD1. The DNA for the CDR3 is TGTGCCAGCAGCTTAACAGGGGGTTCGGGCTATGGCTACACCTTC. Its protein product is CASSLTGGSGYGYTF.